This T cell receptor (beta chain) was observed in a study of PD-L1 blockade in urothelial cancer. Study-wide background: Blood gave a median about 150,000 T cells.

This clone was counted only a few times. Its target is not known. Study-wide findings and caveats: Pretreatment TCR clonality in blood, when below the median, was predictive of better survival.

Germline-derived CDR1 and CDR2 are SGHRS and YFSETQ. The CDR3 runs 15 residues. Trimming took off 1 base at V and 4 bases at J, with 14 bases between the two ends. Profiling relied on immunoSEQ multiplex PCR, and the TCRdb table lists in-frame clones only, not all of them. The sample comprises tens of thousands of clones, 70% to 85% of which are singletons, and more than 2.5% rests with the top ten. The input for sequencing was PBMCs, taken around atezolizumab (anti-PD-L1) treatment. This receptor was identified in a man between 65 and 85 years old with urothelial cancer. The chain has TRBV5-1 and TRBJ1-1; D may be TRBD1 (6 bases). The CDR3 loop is CASSLSSQGLTEAFF. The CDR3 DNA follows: TGCGCCAGCAGCTTGTCTTCCCAGGGGCTCACTGAAGCTTTCTTT.